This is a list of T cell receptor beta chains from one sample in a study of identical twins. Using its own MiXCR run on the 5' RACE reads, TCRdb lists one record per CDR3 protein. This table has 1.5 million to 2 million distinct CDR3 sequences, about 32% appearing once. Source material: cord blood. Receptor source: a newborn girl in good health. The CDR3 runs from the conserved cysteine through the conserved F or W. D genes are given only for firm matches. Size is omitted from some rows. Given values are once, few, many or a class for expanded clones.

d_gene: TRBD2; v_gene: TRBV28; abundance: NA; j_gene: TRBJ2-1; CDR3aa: CASSLGLADPQFF; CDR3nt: TGTGCCAGCAGTTTGGGACTAGCGGACCCCCAGTTCTTC
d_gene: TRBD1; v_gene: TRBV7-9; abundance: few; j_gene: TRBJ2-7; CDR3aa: CASSFWDSPPYEQYF; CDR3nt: TGTGCCAGCAGCTTTTGGGACAGTCCCCCCTACGAGCAGTACTTC
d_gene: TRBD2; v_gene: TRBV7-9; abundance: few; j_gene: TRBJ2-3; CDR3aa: CASSPTGGNTDTQYF; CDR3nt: TGTGCCAGCAGCCCTACGGGGGGAAACACAGATACGCAGTATTTT
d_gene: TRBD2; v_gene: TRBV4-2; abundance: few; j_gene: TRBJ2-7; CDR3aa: CASSQELAGGREQYF; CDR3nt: TGTGCCAGCAGCCAAGAGCTAGCGGGAGGTCGGGAGCAGTACTTC
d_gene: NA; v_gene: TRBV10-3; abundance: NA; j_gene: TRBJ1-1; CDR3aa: CAIGGDSPTYTEAFF; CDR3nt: TGTGCCATCGGGGGGGACTCCCCGACGTACACTGAAGCTTTCTTT
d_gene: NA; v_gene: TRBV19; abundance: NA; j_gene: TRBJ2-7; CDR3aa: CASSPRTLRGEGEQYF; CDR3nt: TGTGCCAGTAGTCCGCGAACCCTCAGGGGAGAAGGCGAGCAGTACTTC
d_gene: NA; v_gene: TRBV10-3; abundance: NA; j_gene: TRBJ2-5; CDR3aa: CAISEGKGNLAQETQYF; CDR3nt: TGTGCCATCAGTGAGGGGAAAGGGAATCTGGCCCAAGAGACCCAGTACTTC
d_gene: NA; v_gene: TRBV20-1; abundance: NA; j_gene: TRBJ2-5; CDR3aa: CSVTEEGAQYF; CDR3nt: TGCAGTGTTACTGAGGAAGGGGCCCAGTACTTC
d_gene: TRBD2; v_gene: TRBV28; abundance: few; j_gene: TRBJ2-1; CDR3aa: CASSPRGRPNYNEQFF; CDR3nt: TGTGCCAGCAGTCCACGCGGGAGGCCAAACTACAATGAGCAGTTCTTC
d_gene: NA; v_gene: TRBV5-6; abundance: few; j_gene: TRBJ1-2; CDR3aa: CASSDEGRPYGYTF; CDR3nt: TGTGCCAGCAGCGACGAAGGTAGGCCCTATGGCTACACCTTC
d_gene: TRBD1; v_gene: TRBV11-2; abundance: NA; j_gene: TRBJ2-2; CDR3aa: CASSLFRTGGTGELFF; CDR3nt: TGTGCCAGCAGCTTATTCCGGACAGGGGGCACCGGGGAGCTGTTTTTT
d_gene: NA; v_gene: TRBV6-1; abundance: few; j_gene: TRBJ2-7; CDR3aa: CARGDPYEQYF; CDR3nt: TGTGCCAGGGGGGACCCCTACGAGCAGTACTTC
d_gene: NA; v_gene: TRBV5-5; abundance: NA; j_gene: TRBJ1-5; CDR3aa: CASSLLVGYARNQPQHF; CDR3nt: TGTGCCAGCAGCTTGTTGGTGGGGTACGCAAGAAATCAGCCCCAGCATTTT
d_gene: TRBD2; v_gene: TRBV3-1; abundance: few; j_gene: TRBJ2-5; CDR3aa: CASSQDYSGSGQETQYF; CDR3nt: TGTGCCAGCAGCCAAGACTATAGCGGGAGTGGGCAAGAGACCCAGTACTTC
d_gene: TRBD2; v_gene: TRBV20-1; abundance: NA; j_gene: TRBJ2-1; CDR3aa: CSARLSSGYNEQFF; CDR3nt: TGCAGTGCTAGATTGTCTAGCGGATACAATGAGCAGTTCTTC
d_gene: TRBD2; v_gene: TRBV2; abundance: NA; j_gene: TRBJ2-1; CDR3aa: CASSETSGRPGVFF; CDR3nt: TGTGCCAGCAGTGAGACTAGCGGGAGGCCGGGGGTGTTCTTC
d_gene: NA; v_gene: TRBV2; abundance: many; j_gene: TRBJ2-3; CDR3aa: CASSPGTPLSTDTQYF; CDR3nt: TGTGCCAGCAGTCCCGGGACACCCCTAAGCACAGATACGCAGTATTTT
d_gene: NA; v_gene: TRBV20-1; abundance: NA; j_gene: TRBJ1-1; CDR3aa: CSASKVLARLGTEAFF; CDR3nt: TGCAGTGCGAGTAAGGTCTTGGCCCGGCTGGGCACTGAAGCTTTCTTT
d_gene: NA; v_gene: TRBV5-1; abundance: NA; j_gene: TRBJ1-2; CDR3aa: CASSLGQATGGYTF; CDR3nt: TGCGCCAGCAGCTTGGGACAGGCTACGGGTGGCTACACCTTC
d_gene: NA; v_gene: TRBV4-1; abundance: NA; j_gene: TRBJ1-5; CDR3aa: CASSQTESSNQPQHF; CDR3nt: TGCGCCAGCAGCCAGACAGAGAGTAGCAATCAGCCCCAGCATTTT
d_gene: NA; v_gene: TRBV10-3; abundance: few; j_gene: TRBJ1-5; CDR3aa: CAISDSDRSNQPQHF; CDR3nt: TGTGCCATCAGTGACTCAGACAGGTCCAATCAGCCCCAGCATTTT
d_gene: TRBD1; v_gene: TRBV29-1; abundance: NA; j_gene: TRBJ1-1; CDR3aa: CSAWDRSFTEAFF; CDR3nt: TGCAGCGCATGGGACAGGTCCTTCACTGAAGCTTTCTTT
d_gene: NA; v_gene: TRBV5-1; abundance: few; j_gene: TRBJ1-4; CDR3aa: CASSLAVGTGEKLFF; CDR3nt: TGCGCCAGCAGCTTGGCCGTGGGAACGGGCGAAAAACTGTTTTTT
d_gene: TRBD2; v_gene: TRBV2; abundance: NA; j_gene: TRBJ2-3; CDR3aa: CASVRIGLADTQYF; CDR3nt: TGTGCCAGCGTTCGGATAGGACTAGCCGATACGCAGTATTTT
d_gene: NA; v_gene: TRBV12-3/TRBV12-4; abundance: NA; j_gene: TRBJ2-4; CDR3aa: CASTWGGHNTEQYF; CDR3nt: TGTGCCAGCACCTGGGGCGGGCACAACACAGAGCAGTACTTC
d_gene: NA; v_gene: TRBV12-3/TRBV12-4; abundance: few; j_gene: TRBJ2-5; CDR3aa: CASSFTADSLETQYF; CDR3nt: TGTGCCAGCAGTTTCACAGCGGACTCTTTGGAGACCCAGTACTTC
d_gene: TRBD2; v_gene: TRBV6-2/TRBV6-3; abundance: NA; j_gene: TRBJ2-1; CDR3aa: CASTQRGLAGGPRSNEQFF; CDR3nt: TGTGCCAGCACCCAAAGAGGACTAGCGGGAGGCCCGAGGTCCAATGAGCAGTTCTTC
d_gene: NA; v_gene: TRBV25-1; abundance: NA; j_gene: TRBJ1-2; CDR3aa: CASSELGRTYGYTF; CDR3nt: TGTGCCAGCAGTGAATTGGGACGAACCTATGGCTACACCTTC
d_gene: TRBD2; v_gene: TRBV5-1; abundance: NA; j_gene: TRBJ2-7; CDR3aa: CASAAAGGSYEQYF; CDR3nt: TGCGCCAGCGCTGCGGCGGGGGGGTCCTACGAGCAGTACTTC
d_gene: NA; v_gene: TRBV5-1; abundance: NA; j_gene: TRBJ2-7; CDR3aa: CASHLGSEVYEQYF; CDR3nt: TGCGCCAGTCACCTGGGGTCAGAGGTTTACGAGCAGTACTTC
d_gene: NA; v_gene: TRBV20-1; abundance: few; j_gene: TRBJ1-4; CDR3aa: CSARVRTNEKLFF; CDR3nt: TGCAGTGCTAGGGTCAGAACTAATGAAAAACTGTTTTTT
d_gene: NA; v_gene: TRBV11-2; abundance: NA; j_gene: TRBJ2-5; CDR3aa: CASSYSGLPTGNEQYF; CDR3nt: TGTGCCAGCAGCTATAGCGGCCTACCCACCGGAAATGAGCAGTACTTC
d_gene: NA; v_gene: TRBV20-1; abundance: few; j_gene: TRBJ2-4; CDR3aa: CSARSRALTKNIQYF; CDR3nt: TGCAGTGCTAGGAGCAGGGCACTAACCAAAAACATTCAGTACTTC
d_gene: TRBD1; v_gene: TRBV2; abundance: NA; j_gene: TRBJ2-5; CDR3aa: CASMKRQGSQETQYF; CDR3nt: TGTGCCAGCATGAAGAGACAGGGGTCCCAAGAGACCCAGTACTTC
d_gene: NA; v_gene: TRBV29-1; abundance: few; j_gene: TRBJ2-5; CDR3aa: CSVVAGALQETQYF; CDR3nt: TGCAGCGTTGTGGCGGGGGCCCTCCAAGAGACCCAGTACTTC
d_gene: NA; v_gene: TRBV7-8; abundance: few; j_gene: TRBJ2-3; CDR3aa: CASSLGTDRSADTQYF; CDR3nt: TGTGCCAGCAGCTTAGGGACAGACAGGTCGGCAGATACGCAGTATTTT
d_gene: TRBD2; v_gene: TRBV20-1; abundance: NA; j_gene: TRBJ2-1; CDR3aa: CSADDTSGGIEQFF; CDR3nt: TGCAGTGCTGATGATACTAGCGGGGGGATTGAGCAGTTCTTC
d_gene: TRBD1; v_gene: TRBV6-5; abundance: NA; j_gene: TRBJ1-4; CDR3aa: CASRSDRSVNEKLFF; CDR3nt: TGTGCCAGCAGGTCGGACAGGTCCGTAAATGAAAAACTGTTTTTT
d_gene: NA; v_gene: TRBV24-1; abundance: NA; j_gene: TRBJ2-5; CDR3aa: CATSDPRHEQYF; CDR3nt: TGTGCCACCAGTGACCCCAGGCATGAGCAGTACTTC
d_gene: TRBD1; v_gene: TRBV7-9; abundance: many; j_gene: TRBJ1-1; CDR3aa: CASSPRDRLNTEAFF; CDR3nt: TGCGCCAGCAGCCCACGGGACAGGCTGAACACTGAAGCTTTCTTT
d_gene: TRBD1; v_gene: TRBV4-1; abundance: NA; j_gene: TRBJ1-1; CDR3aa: CASSQLDRGGTEAFF; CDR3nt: TGCGCCAGCAGCCAACTCGACAGGGGAGGTACTGAAGCTTTCTTT
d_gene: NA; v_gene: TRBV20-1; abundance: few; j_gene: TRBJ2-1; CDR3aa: CSARVTPGSEQFF; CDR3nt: TGCAGTGCTAGGGTGACCCCCGGTAGCGAGCAGTTCTTC
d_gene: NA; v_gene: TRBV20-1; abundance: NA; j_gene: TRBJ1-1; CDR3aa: CSGARVQTEAFF; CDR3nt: TGCAGTGGGGCCAGGGTACAAACTGAAGCTTTCTTT
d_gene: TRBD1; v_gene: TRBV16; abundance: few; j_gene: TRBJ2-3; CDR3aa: CASSHTSGGERYF; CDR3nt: TGTGCCAGCAGCCACACCTCAGGGGGCGAGCGGTATTTT
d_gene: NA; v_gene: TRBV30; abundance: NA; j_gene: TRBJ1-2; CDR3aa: CAWTLRRIGYGYTF; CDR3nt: TGTGCCTGGACCCTACGAAGGATAGGCTATGGCTACACCTTC
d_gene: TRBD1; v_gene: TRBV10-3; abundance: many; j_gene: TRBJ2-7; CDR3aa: CAISESSMLYRGDEQYF; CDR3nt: TGTGCCATCAGTGAGTCTTCAATGTTGTACAGGGGCGACGAGCAGTACTTC
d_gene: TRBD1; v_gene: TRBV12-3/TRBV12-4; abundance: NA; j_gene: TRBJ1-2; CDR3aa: CASSYWGQGFLGYTF; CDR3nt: TGTGCCAGCAGTTATTGGGGACAGGGATTTTTGGGCTACACCTTC
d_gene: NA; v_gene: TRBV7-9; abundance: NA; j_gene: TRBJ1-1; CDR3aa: CASSLEGRGTEAFF; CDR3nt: TGCGCCAGCAGCTTGGAGGGGCGGGGGACTGAAGCTTTCTTT
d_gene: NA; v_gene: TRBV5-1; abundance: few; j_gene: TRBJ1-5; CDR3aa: CASSLDAGLRQPQHF; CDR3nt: TGCGCCAGCAGCTTAGACGCAGGATTACGGCAGCCCCAGCATTTT
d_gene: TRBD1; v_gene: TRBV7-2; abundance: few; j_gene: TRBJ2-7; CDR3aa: CASSLVGTAIRGYEQYF; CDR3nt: TGTGCCAGCAGCTTAGTAGGGACAGCTATACGGGGATACGAGCAGTACTTC
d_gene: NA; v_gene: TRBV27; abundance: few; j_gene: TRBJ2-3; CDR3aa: CASSFSPTGATDTQYF; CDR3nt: TGTGCCAGCTCTTTTAGCCCGACAGGTGCGACAGATACGCAGTATTTT
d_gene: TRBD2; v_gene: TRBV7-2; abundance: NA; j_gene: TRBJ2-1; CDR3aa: CASSRERGAFEQFF; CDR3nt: TGTGCCAGCAGCCGAGAGCGGGGGGCGTTTGAGCAGTTCTTC
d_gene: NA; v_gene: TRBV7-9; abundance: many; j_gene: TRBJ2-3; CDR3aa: CASSLSRDTDTQYF; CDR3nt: TGTGCCAGCAGCTTATCCAGGGACACAGATACGCAGTATTTT
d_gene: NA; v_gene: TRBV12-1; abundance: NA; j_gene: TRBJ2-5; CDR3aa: CASMKDDRAGETQYF; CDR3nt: TGTGCCAGCATGAAGGACGACAGGGCCGGAGAGACCCAGTACTTC